These 18 T cell receptor beta chains came from one sample sequenced in a study of CD8+CD57+ T cells in acquired aplastic anemia (dated by TCRdb to 2016 to 2019). Sequencing was carried out with an Illumina HiSeq 2000. Profiling of TCR beta VDJ combinations and CDR3 sequences used genomic DNA as the template. TCRdb reran the public reads through fastp at Q25 and MiXCR, keeping productive beta chains. When rows share a CDR3 protein, they turn into one entry using the most common DNA and genes. The sample profile shows about 42,000 distinct CDR3 sequences; roughly two thirds of them were found once. Together, the top ten hold around a quarter of the sample. Sequenced material: sorted CD4+, CD8+, or CD8+CD57+ T cells (not recorded which) from PBMCs. These receptors originate from a human donor in good health, serving as a control.

The gene calls are TRBV20-1 and TRBJ1-2; a possible D gene is TRBD1 (6 bases). The ends were cut back, 4 bases at V and 5 bases at J, with 14 bases in the middle. The CDR3 loop spans 13 amino acids. Germline V gene data show CDR1 as DFQATT and CDR2 as SNEGSKA (reference sequence). CDR3 DNA: TGCAGTGCTAAGGGGGGGCTCGGGTATGGCTACACCTTC. The encoded protein is CSAKGGLGYGYTF.

This clonotype was detected ten times or more. The CDR3 coding sequence is TGCGCCAGCAGCCAAGAGGTGGGTGAAGCTTTCTTT. Its translation is CASSQEVGEAFF. The chain joins TRBV4-1 to TRBJ1-1; D unresolved. Germline values: CDR1 MGHRA, CDR2 YSYEKL. This CDR3 region has 12 residues. Trimming took 0 bases from V and 7 from J, leaving 6 bases between them.

J is TRBJ1-2 and V is TRBV24-1, with D perhaps matching TRBD1 (5 bases). V was trimmed by 1 base and J by 8 bases, leaving 13 bases between them. CDR1 is KGHDR and CDR2 is SFDVKD in the germline V gene. This CDR3 is 14 amino acids long. CDR3 sequence: CATSDFARDKGYTF. The CDR3 nucleotides are TGTGCCACCAGTGATTTCGCCAGGGATAAAGGCTACACCTTC.

This clonotype was counted at least ten times. V gene TRBV5-1 combines with J gene TRBJ1-6, with D possibly being TRBD1 (6 bases). The germline V gene encodes CDR1 SGHRS and CDR2 YFSETQ. CDR3 length: 20 amino acids. The ends were cut back, 1 base at V and 0 bases at J, with 20 bases in the middle. Here the CDR3 reads CASSLNPGHLSSSYNSPLHF. CDR3 in DNA: TGCGCCAGCAGCTTGAATCCGGGACATCTATCGAGCTCCTATAATTCACCCCTCCACTTT.

In its sample, this clonotype was seen a few times. The genes are TRBV15 and TRBJ1-1; 7 bases fit TRBD1. Per germline, CDR1 LNHNV and CDR2 YYDKDF (reference sequence). Trimming took 6 bases from V and 0 from J; bases not matched to a gene: 4. CDR3 length: 14 amino acids. The chain's CDR3 is CATSNRGMNTEAFF. As DNA, the CDR3 is TGTGCCACCAGTAACAGGGGAATGAACACTGAAGCTTTCTTT.

This chain connects TRBV19 to TRBJ2-3; TRBD2 matches at 8 bases. CDR1 LNHDA and CDR2 SQIVND come from the germline V gene (reference sequence). V shed 5 bases and J 2 bases; nucleotides not matched to a gene: 9. The CDR3 length is 16 residues. The DNA for the CDR3 is TGTGCCAGTAGTCCTTCCTCGGGAGGGATCACAGATACGCAGTATTTT. Protein product: CASSPSSGGITDTQYF. The entire variable domain, with the rest obtained from reference TRBV19 and TRBJ2-3, is as follows: DGGITQSPKYLFRKEGQNVTLSCEQNLNHDAMYWYRQDPGQGLRLIYYSQIVNDFQKGDIAEGYSVSREKKESFPLTVTSAQKNPTAFYLCASSPSSGGITDTQYFGPGTRLTVL.

Notes on this clonotype: An end of the junction does not agree with germline; a read error may underlie this. The chain employs TRBV11-1 and TRBJ2-7, with TRBD1 matching over 9 bases. This CDR3 spans 16 amino acids. CDR1 SGHAT and CDR2 FQDESV come from the germline V gene (reference sequence). CDR3 protein: CASSIATGTGSFEQYF. The CDR3 DNA follows: TGTGCCAGCAGCATAGCGACCGGGACAGGGTCGTTCGAGCAGTATTTC.

This clonotype occurred many times. V is TRBV4-1 and J is TRBJ2-3, with TRBD2 as a possible D gene (5 bases). Per the germline V gene, CDR1 is MGHRA and CDR2 is YSYEKL. Trimming pared 2 bases from V and 2 bases from J, leaving 11 bases between. The CDR3 is 15 amino acids. The DNA for the CDR3 is TGCGCCAGCAGCCAAAACCCCGGGGACACAGATACGCAGTATTTT. It encodes CASSQNPGDTDTQYF.

Comment on this clonotype: The missing conserved phenylalanine or tryptophan at the end of this CDR3 makes a read error likely. This chain connects TRBV5-5 to TRBJ2-7; D is possibly TRBD1 (6 bases). CDR3 length equals 15 residues. CDR1 is SGHKS, CDR2 YYEKEE, per germline (reference sequence). V gave up 0 bases and J gave up 7 bases, with 17 bases separating them. The CDR3 is CASSLAGAGVVEQYS. CDR3 nucleotide sequence: TGTGCCAGCAGCTTGGCAGGGGCAGGGGTCGTTGAGCAGTACTCC.

The chain employs TRBV7-9 and TRBJ2-5; unclear D gene. Germline-derived CDR1 and CDR2 are SEHNR and FQNEAQ (reference sequence). CDR3 length: 12 amino acids. V was pared by 3 bases and J by 2 bases, with 4 bases between. The DNA of the CDR3 is TGTGCCAGCAGCTTCCCGCAAGAGACCCAGTACTTC. Translating it yields CASSFPQETQYF.

In its sample, this clonotype was seen many times. The rearrangement links TRBV5-1 to TRBJ2-5, with 13 nucleotides matching TRBD2. The J segment lost 5 bases and the V segment lost 6 bases, leaving 4 bases of the junction unmatched. Per the germline V gene, CDR1 is SGHRS and CDR2 is YFSETQ. The CDR3 sequence is 14 residues long. CDR3 DNA sequence: TGCGCCAGCACCCTGACTAGCGGGGGGGAGACCCAGTACTTC. It encodes CASTLTSGGETQYF.

The chain carries TRBV10-3 and TRBJ2-1; possibly TRBD1 for D (6 bases). The CDR3 spans 15 residues. The V end was cut by 1 base, the J end by 5 bases, with 12 bases between. The germline V gene has CDR1 ENHRY and CDR2 SYGVKD. This CDR3 is CAISEFVGADNEQFF. The DNA of the CDR3 is TGTGCCATCAGTGAGTTTGTGGGGGCGGACAATGAGCAGTTCTTC.

The gene calls are TRBV4-1 and TRBJ1-4; the D gene is possibly TRBD1 (6 bases). CDR1 MGHRA and CDR2 YSYEKL come from the germline V gene. CDR3 length: 15 amino acids. V was cut by 6 bases and J by 0 bases, with 11 bases left in between. The CDR3 loop reads CASSYRVATNEKLFF. DNA for the CDR3: TGCGCCAGCAGTTACAGGGTTGCAACTAATGAAAAACTGTTTTTT.

The J gene is TRBJ2-5, the V gene TRBV15; D not certain. The CDR3 loop spans 11 amino acids. Germline V lookup: CDR1 LNHNV, CDR2 YYDKDF (reference sequence). V lost 4 bases and J lost 3, with 3 bases in between. The CDR3 sequence is CATSKEETQYF. In nucleotides, the CDR3 is TGTGCCACCAGCAAGGAAGAGACCCAGTACTTC. The entire variable domain, with the rest obtained from reference TRBV15 and TRBJ2-5, is as follows: DAMVIQNPRYQVTQFGKPVTLSCSQTLNHNVMYWYQQKSSQAPKLLFHYYDKDFNNEADTPDNFQSRRPNTSFCFLDIRSPGLGDTAMYLCATSKEETQYFGPGTRLLVL.

This clonotype has just one count. V usage is TRBV14 and J usage is TRBJ2-7; TRBD2 might be the D (6 bases). Between the trimmed V and J ends, which lost 5 bases and 4 bases, there was a span of 9 bases. Germline CDR1 and CDR2: SGHDN and FVKESK. This CDR3 has 12 amino acids. CDR3 sequence (DNA): TGTGCCAGCAGCAACGGGAGATACGAGCAGTACTTC. The encoded protein is CASSNGRYEQYF.

Within the sample, this clonotype is medium-sized. The chain recombines TRBV19 with TRBJ1-5, with TRBD1 identical over 7 bases. The V gene end was trimmed by 7 bases and the J gene end by 7 bases; junction bases not matched to a gene: 10. There are 14 residues in the CDR3. CDR1 is LNHDA and CDR2 is SQIVND in the germline V gene (reference sequence). The CDR3 is CASTWGQWEQPQHF. CDR3 DNA sequence: TGTGCCAGTACCTGGGGACAGTGGGAACAGCCCCAGCATTTT.

This clonotype is classed as medium-sized (0.01 to 0.1%). The chain couples TRBV2 to TRBJ2-5; TRBD1 aligns across 7 bases. From germline, CDR1 is SNHLY and CDR2 FYNNEI. The trim removed 6 bases at V and 0 bases at J, leaving 4 bases unmatched. The length of the CDR3 is 14 residues. The CDR3 sequence is CASREQGYQETQYF. The DNA of the CDR3 is TGTGCCAGCAGGGAACAGGGGTACCAAGAGACCCAGTACTTC.

The chain has TRBV9 and TRBJ1-6; 11 bases agree with TRBD1. CDR1 and CDR2 (germline): SGDLS, YYNGEE. The CDR3 contains 15 residues. Trimming took 2 bases from V and 9 from J; bases not matched to a gene: 4. DNA for the CDR3: TGTGCCAGCAGCGTGGGGGGACAGGGGGGTTCACCCCTCCACTTT. It codes for CASSVGGQGGSPLHF.